What follows are 14 T cell receptor beta chains derived from one specimen sequenced in a study of cytomegalovirus exposure and HLA in healthy donors. Clones were read by immunoSEQ multiplex PCR, and TCRdb kept only the in-frame ones, dropping some. This sample has under 150,000 clones; roughly 90% occur once, and the top ten carry 6% to 7%. What was sequenced was PBMCs. These receptors were obtained from a woman aged 18-35 years in good health and CMV-seropositive.

This chain uses TRBV28 with TRBJ1-1; tentative D call: TRBD1 (5 bases). Trimming took 1 base from V and 7 from J, leaving 10 bases between them. Germline-derived CDR1 and CDR2 are MDHEN and SYDVKM. This CDR3 spans 13 amino acids. The CDR3 sequence: CASSLSRVNEAFF. DNA for the CDR3: TGTGCCAGCAGTTTATCCAGGGTCAATGAAGCTTTCTTT.

CDR3: CASSQDDRGNTEAFF. As DNA, the CDR3 is TGTGCCAGCAGCCAAGATGATAGGGGGAACACTGAAGCTTTCTTT. The gene calls are TRBV4-2 and TRBJ1-1, with D possibly matching TRBD1 (5 bases). CDR1 and CDR2 from the germline V gene are LGHNA and YNFKEQ. V was pared by 0 bases and J by 1 base, with 9 bases between. The CDR3 has 15 amino acids.

This clone occurred a few times. The rearrangement joins TRBV20-1 to TRBJ1-1, with D unresolved. The CDR3 is 10 residues long. The V end lost 7 bases, the J end lost 5 bases, and 8 bases lay between the germline ends. CDR1 and CDR2 from the germline V gene are DFQATT and SNEGSKA (reference sequence). This CDR3 is CSGEETEAFF. The CDR3 DNA reads as TGCAGTGGGGAGGAAACTGAAGCTTTCTTT.

This rearrangement joins TRBV21-1 to TRBJ2-1; the table's D call, TRBD1, was not checked against the DNA. TRBV21-1 is a listed pseudogene. The CDR3 totals 14 residues. For the CDR3, the DNA is TGTGCCAGCACTCCGGGACAGCCCTACAATGAGCAGTTCTTC. Translation: CASTPGQPYNEQFF.

The chain links TRBV19 to TRBJ1-5, with 8 bases fitting TRBD1. The CDR3 is made up of 17 amino acids. The germline CDR1 and CDR2 sequences are LNHDA and SQIVND (reference sequence). Trimming took 1 base from V and 0 from J; bases not matched to a gene: 5. The CDR3 protein is CASSIGWTGYSNQPQHF. CDR3 coding DNA: TGTGCCAGTAGTATAGGTTGGACAGGGTATAGCAATCAGCCCCAGCATTTT.

The chain combines TRBV10-3 with TRBJ1-1; 8 positions agree with TRBD1. V dropped 5 bases and J dropped 7; count of bases not matched to a gene: 12. Germline CDR1 reads ENHRY; CDR2 reads SYGVKD. The CDR3 spans 15 residues. The CDR3 loop reads CAISNAGTGSGEAFF. The CDR3 DNA is TGTGCCATCAGTAATGCCGGGACAGGATCTGGTGAAGCTTTCTTT.

J is TRBJ1-1 and V is TRBV6-5, with 7 bases identical to TRBD1. J was trimmed by 0 bases and V by 5 bases; bases with no gene match: 6. Germline-derived CDR1 and CDR2 are MNHEY and SVGAGI. CDR3 length: 15 residues. CDR3 bases: TGTGCCAGCAGTGTTAACAGGGGCATGAACACTGAAGCTTTCTTT. It is translated as CASSVNRGMNTEAFF.

The V call is TRBV15, the J call TRBJ2-5, with a tentative D call TRBD1 (6 bases). The germline V and J ends were trimmed by 0 bases and 2 bases, with 13 bases remaining between them. CDR1 is LNHNV, CDR2 YYDKDF, per germline (reference sequence). The CDR3 extends over 16 amino acids. For the CDR3, the DNA is TGTGCCACCAGCAGAGATTCAGGGGTCGGGCAAGAGACCCAGTACTTC. Protein: CATSRDSGVGQETQYF. The whole variable domain, remainder taken from reference TRBV15 and TRBJ2-5, is DAMVIQNPRYQVTQFGKPVTLSCSQTLNHNVMYWYQQKSSQAPKLLFHYYDKDFNNEADTPDNFQSRRPNTSFCFLDIRSPGLGDTAMYLCATSRDSGVGQETQYFGPGTRLLVL.

The chain combines TRBV4-1 with TRBJ2-1; no reliable D call. Trimming pared 1 base from V and 4 bases from J, leaving 11 bases between. The length of the CDR3 is 15 residues. The germline V gene encodes CDR1 MGHRA and CDR2 YSYEKL. DNA for the CDR3: TGCGCCAGCAGCCAAGGGGTCCTAGATTACAATGAGCAGTTCTTC. This translates into CASSQGVLDYNEQFF.

V is TRBV5-1 and J is TRBJ1-1; D is unclear. Germline V gene data show CDR1 as SGHRS and CDR2 as YFSETQ. The CDR3 consists of 15 residues. Deletions cut 0 bases from V and 1 base from J, with 10 bases between. CDR3 in DNA: TGCGCCAGCAGCTTGGGGGTTGGGCCGAACACTGAAGCTTTCTTT. It specifies CASSLGVGPNTEAFF.

The rearrangement joins TRBV15 to TRBJ2-7; D possibly corresponds to TRBD1 (6 bases). Looked up from germline, CDR1 is LNHNV and CDR2 is YYDKDF (reference sequence). The CDR3 length is 13 residues. The V gene lost 8 bases and the J gene lost 5 bases, with 16 bases spanning the gap. For the CDR3, the DNA is TGTGCCACCGGGTCACACAGGGTCCACGAGCAGTACTTC. Translation: CATGSHRVHEQYF.

This clone came up a few times. This sequence joins TRBV30 and TRBJ2-1; D perhaps matches TRBD1 (6 bases). Germline lookup yields CDR1 GTSNPN and CDR2 SVGIG (reference sequence). V lost 8 bases and J lost 8, with 16 bases in between. The CDR3 is 12 residues long. Here the CDR3 reads CAKSRGSDEQFF. CDR3 DNA sequence: TGTGCCAAATCCAGGGGATCCGATGAGCAGTTCTTC. The full variable domain, its missing parts supplied by reference TRBV30 and TRBJ2-1, is SQTIHQWPATLVQPVGSPLSLECTVEGTSNPNLYWYRQAAGRGLQLLFYSVGIGQISSEVPQNLSASRPQDRQFILSSKKLLLSDSGFYLCAKSRGSDEQFFGPGTRLTVL.

This clone was observed a handful of times. The V and J genes are TRBV15 and TRBJ1-2; D may be TRBD1 (5 bases). The V end was cut by 2 bases, the J end by 4 bases, with 14 bases between. Germline CDR1 LNHNV, CDR2 YYDKDF (reference sequence). The CDR3 runs to 15 residues. The CDR3 loop reads CATSRSVQATYGYTF. The CDR3 DNA reads TGTGCCACCAGCAGATCGGTACAGGCGACCTATGGCTACACCTTC.

The J gene is TRBJ2-7, the V gene TRBV7-2; 12 nucleotides match TRBD1. CDR1 is SGHTA, CDR2 FQGNSA, per germline. With 4 bases clipped from V and 3 bases from J, the junction kept 10 bases outside the gene matches. The CDR3 loop spans 17 amino acids. This CDR3 reads CASSYGTGGVTLYEQYF. CDR3 nucleotide sequence: TGTGCCAGCAGCTATGGGACAGGGGGCGTCACTCTCTACGAGCAGTACTTC.